This T cell receptor (beta chain) was sequenced for a study of shared clonotypes between healthy human individuals. Naive CD8 cells lacked CD45RO, underwent positive selection for CCR7 and left out terminally differentiated effector memory CD45RA+ cells. The CDR3 is made up of 16 amino acids. Germline loops: CDR1 SEHNR, CDR2 FQNEAQ (reference sequence). V gave up 5 bases and J gave up 7 bases; unmatched junction bases: 12. Profiled with immunoSEQ multiplex PCR; TCRdb holds only in-frame clones, not every one. The data show nearly 2 million clones, with about 94% seen just once and 0.95% to 1.5% held by the top ten.

The material sequenced was naive CD8+ T cells sorted from blood. This sequence joins TRBV7-9 and TRBJ1-2, with 11 bases that match TRBD1. The sequence was obtained from a man aged 18 to 30 in good health. CDR3 loop: CASSLIGQGALLGYTF. In DNA, the CDR3 is TGTGCCAGCAGCCTTATCGGACAGGGGGCGCTCCTTGGCTACACCTTC.